Shown below are 5 T cell receptor beta chains from a single sample sequenced in a study of cytomegalovirus exposure and HLA in healthy donors. The PCR contained 60 Vbeta and 13 Jbeta primers. Profiling relied on immunoSEQ multiplex PCR, and the TCRdb table lists in-frame clones only, not all of them. Among approximately 100,000 clones listed, over 75% were seen once. What was sequenced was PBMCs. The receptors shown here come from a man aged 55 to 70 in good health and CMV-seronegative.

V gene TRBV7-9 combines with J gene TRBJ2-7; TRBD1 aligns across 9 bases. J gave up 6 bases and V 6 bases, and 9 bases lay outside the gene matches. CDR3 size: 14 residues. Germline CDR1 is SEHNR and CDR2 is FQNEAQ (reference sequence). The chain's CDR3 is CASRNPDRGGEQYF. CDR3 DNA sequence: TGTGCCAGCAGGAACCCCGACAGGGGGGGCGAGCAGTACTTC. Complete variable domain (other parts from reference TRBV7-9 and TRBJ2-7): DTGVSQNPRHKITKRGQNVTFRCDPISEHNRLYWYRQTLGQGPEFLTYFQNEAQLEKSRLLSDRFSAERPKGSFSTLEIQRTEQGDSAMYLCASRNPDRGGEQYFGPGTRLTVT.

The V gene is TRBV2, the J gene TRBJ2-3; D is possibly TRBD2 (10 bases). This CDR3 is 20 amino acids long. Germline V gene lookup returns CDR1 SNHLY and CDR2 FYNNEI. V was trimmed by 1 base and J by 3 bases, leaving 26 bases between them. The CDR3 DNA reads as TGTGCCAGCAGTGAAGTTTTTACTAGCGGGACAGGGAGGGGGACAGATACGCAGTATTTT. Residues: CASSEVFTSGTGRGTDTQYF.

This clone has more than one count but fewer than ten. This CDR3 reads CASGTGGFGGELFF. The CDR3 DNA is TGTGCCAGCGGCACAGGGGGCTTCGGCGGGGAGCTGTTTTTT. The chain joins TRBV28 to TRBJ2-2; 9 nucleotides line up with TRBD1. The CDR3 totals 14 residues. The J segment lost 7 bases and the V segment lost 8 bases, leaving 8 bases of the junction unmatched. Germline CDR1 is MDHEN and CDR2 is SYDVKM.

The chain carries TRBV7-3 and TRBJ2-5, with 9 bases lining up with TRBD2. The germline V gene has CDR1 SGHTA and CDR2 FQGTGA. This CDR3 spans 15 amino acids. Trimming took 4 bases from V and 4 from J; bases not matched to a gene: 7. This CDR3 reads CASSWGGGARETQYF. CDR3 DNA sequence: TGTGCCAGCAGCTGGGGCGGGGGGGCCCGAGAGACCCAGTACTTC. The variable domain in full, with the rest retrieved from reference TRBV7-3 and TRBJ2-5, is GAGVSQTPSNKVTEKGKYVELRCDPISGHTALYWYRQSLGQGPEFLIYFQGTGAADDSGLPNDRFFAVRPEGSVSTLKIQRTERGDSAVYLCASSWGGGARETQYFGPGTRLLVL.

The chain combines TRBV12-5 with TRBJ2-2; 8 nucleotides agree with TRBD1. Unmatched junction bases numbered 7, after V lost 4 bases and J lost 3 bases. Germline-derived CDR1 and CDR2 are LGHNT and FRNRAP. The CDR3 covers 16 residues. The CDR3 sequence: CASGWVTGVDTGELFF. DNA of the CDR3: TGTGCTAGTGGTTGGGTGACAGGGGTGGACACCGGGGAGCTGTTTTTT.